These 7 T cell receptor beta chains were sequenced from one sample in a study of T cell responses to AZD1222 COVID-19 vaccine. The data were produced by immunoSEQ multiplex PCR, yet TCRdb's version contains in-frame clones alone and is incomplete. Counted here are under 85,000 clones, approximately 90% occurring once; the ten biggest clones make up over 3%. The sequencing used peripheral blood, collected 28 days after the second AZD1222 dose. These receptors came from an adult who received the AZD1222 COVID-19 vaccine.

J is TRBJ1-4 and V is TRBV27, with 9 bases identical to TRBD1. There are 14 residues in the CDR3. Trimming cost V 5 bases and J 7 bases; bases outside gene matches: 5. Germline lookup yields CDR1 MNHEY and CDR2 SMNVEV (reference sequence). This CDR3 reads CASSEDRGGEKLFF. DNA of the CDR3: TGTGCCAGCAGTGAGGACAGGGGAGGTGAAAAACTGTTTTTT.

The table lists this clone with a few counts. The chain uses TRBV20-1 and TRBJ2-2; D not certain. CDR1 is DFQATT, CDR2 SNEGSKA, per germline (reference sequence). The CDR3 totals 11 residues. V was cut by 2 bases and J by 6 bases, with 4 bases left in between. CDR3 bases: TGCAGTGCTAGACGCTCCGGGGAGCTGTTTTTT. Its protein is CSARRSGELFF.

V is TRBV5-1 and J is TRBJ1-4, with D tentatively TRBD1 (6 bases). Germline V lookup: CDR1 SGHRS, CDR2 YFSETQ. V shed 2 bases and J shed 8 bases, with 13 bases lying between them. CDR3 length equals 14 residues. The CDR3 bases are TGCGCCAGCAGCTTCAGCCCAGGGGAGGAAAAACTGTTTTTT. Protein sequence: CASSFSPGEEKLFF.

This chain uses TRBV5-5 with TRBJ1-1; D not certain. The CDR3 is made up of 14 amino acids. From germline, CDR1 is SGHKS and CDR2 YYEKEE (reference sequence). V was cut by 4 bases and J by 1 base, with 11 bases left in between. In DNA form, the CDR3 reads TGTGCCAGCAGCCACTCAACAGCGAACACTGAAGCTTTCTTT. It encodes CASSHSTANTEAFF.

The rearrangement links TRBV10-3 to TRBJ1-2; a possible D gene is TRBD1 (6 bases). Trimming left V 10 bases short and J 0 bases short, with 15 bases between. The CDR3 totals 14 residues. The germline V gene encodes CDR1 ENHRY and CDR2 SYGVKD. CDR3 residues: CATLGGAANYGYTF. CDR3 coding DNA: TGTGCCACCCTGGGGGGGGCAGCTAACTATGGCTACACCTTC.

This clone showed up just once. The CDR3 protein is CASSLATGPPHEQYF. The CDR3 bases are TGTGCCAGCAGCTTAGCGACTGGACCCCCCCACGAGCAGTACTTC. The chain carries TRBV7-3 and TRBJ2-7, with D unresolved. The CDR3 contains 15 residues. CDR1 SGHTA and CDR2 FQGTGA come from the germline V gene. V was trimmed by 2 bases and J by 5 bases, leaving 16 bases between them.

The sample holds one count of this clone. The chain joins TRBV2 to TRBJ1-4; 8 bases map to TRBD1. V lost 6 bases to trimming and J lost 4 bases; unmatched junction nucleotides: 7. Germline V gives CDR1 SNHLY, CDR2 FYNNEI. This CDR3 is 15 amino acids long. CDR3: CASSPDRAGNEKLFF. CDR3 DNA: TGTGCCAGCAGCCCGGACAGGGCAGGTAATGAAAAACTGTTTTTT.